This T cell receptor beta chain was retrieved from a study of blood T cell repertoires in COVID-19. Study summary: The cDNA or gDNA used as material had been derived from T cells, B-cell-depleted T cells, or PBMCs.

The repertoire was sequenced with immunoSEQ multiplex PCR; TCRdb's copy has only in-frame clones and lacks some. Of about 35,000 clones listed, 87% were seen once; the top ten hold about 9.5%. This CDR3 contains 15 residues. V lost 5 bases and J lost 3, with 16 bases in between. The germline V gene has CDR1 LGHDT and CDR2 YNNKEL (reference sequence). The chain links TRBV3-1 (or the pseudogene TRBV3-2) to TRBJ2-5; D may be TRBD1 (5 bases). Specimen: peripheral blood. The receptor was isolated from an elderly man with active COVID-19. CDR3 loop: CASSFKGRTKETQYF. The CDR3, as DNA: TGTGCCAGCAGCTTCAAGGGTAGGACAAAAGAGACCCAGTACTTC.